The rows below give T cell receptor beta chains drawn from one sample of a study of blood T cell repertoires in COVID-19. TCRdb's copy holds only in-frame clones and misses some; the assay was immunoSEQ multiplex PCR. Altogether around 130,000 clones are present, about 75% being singletons, with the ten largest covering more than 15%. The specimen was peripheral blood. The origin of the receptors is a man older than 75 with acute or convalescent COVID-19. CDR3s include the opening cysteine and the closing phenylalanine or tryptophan. D genes are given only for firm matches.

CDR3 | V | D
CASSPGLAGAGELFF | TRBV3-1/TRBV3-2 | TRBD2
CSVVSGGTDTQYF | TRBV29-1 | TRBD2
CASSLDRGSYNEQFF | TRBV7-2 | TRBD1
CASRTTSGELNEQFF | TRBV6-6 | TRBD2
CASSLNSKNTEAFF | TRBV7-9 | NA
CASSRGLAGGREQYF | TRBV11-2 | TRBD2
CASSQDRSEQFF | TRBV4-1 | NA
CASSQDKGLTVNYEQYF | TRBV4-1 | NA
CASSNTGHEQYF | TRBV3-1/TRBV3-2 | NA
CATSYLNEQFF | TRBV24-1 | NA
CASSRLAGGLSYNVGTGELFF | TRBV4-2 | TRBD2
CASSELLADRHF | TRBV6-1 | NA
CASSEGGGNQPQHF | TRBV6-4 | TRBD1
CASSPKRDTEAFF | TRBV12-3/TRBV12-4 | NA
CAISNTQGSAYNEQFF | TRBV10-3 | NA
CASSYGDGNTIYF | TRBV9 | NA
CASSPQQGNYGYTF | TRBV18 | TRBD1
CASSLRRSGQGTYNEQFF | TRBV13 | TRBD1
CASSRLIRGANVLTF | TRBV4-3 | NA
CASSYAGYGPGELFF | TRBV6-6 | NA
CASSLDNGRGRKDEAFF | TRBV11-2 | NA
CASSLGARGSGNTIYF | TRBV7-4 | NA
CATSGGTAYNEQFF | TRBV24-1 | TRBD1
CAIRMTGDEQYF | TRBV10-3 | NA
CASSYSDSRSYEQYF | TRBV6-2/TRBV6-3 | NA
CATSIPGGGGALSGANVLTF | TRBV15 | TRBD2
CAISATGDFGTEAFF | TRBV10-3 | NA
CASSPSGDTEAFF | TRBV18 | NA
CASSQGGEPQHF | TRBV3-1/TRBV3-2 | NA
CASTSPARAEAFF | TRBV28 | NA
CASSPSEVGTQYF | TRBV3-1/TRBV3-2 | NA
CASSSRIAQPYEQYF | TRBV6-5 | NA
CASSLGDRGHMVELFF | TRBV28 | TRBD1
CASSPRTGTGGNTEAFF | TRBV27 | TRBD1
CASSLGANTGELFF | TRBV5-4 | NA
CASSPSGDTGELFF | TRBV6-5 | TRBD2
CASSFPEGYGYTF | TRBV5-1 | NA